This T cell receptor (beta chain) is drawn from a study of blood T cell repertoires in COVID-19 (dated by TCRdb to about 2020). Background for the entire study: The collaborator samples originated in the United States, Italy and Spain and spanned the acute and convalescent phases of COVID-19. Sample metadata almost always included a de-identified subject ID, COVID-19 status, age in years and sex. The material from the prospective study consisted of cDNA or gDNA derived from T cells, B-cell-depleted T cells, or PBMCs. Where HLA class I and class II types were available, the types were taken from metadata supplied by the sample provider, not from assay-based typing. Samples were obtained from the ongoing ImmuneRACE study (first 160 participants) and from roughly 1,300 subjects provided by 6 global collaborators. The repertoires were released in a freely available public database intended as a resource for research on the immune response to SARS-CoV-2. The dataset comprised deeply sampled blood TCRbeta repertoires from subjects exposed to, actively infected with, or recovered from COVID-19.

The research as a whole found: How much clinical and demographic metadata was included differed by source and by participant, and the metadata was provided uncurated.

The immunoSEQ Assay, a bias-controlled multiplex PCR, was used to amplify TCRbeta CDR3 regions from genomic DNA. The study's own analysis went as follows. Within the assay, amplification of reference gene primers was used to estimate how many nucleated cells each sample contained. To quantify the absolute abundance of each unique TCRbeta CDR3 rearrangement, sequence reads were collapsed and filtered. Productive Simpson clonality was computed per sample as the square root of Simpson's diversity index over productive rearrangements. The table was pulled from immuneACCESS by TCRdb, which kept in-frame rearrangements only. Such tables lose some clones; where checked, under half of the loss comes from unresolved V genes, and the rest has no known cause. V and J calls plus clone size are reproduced from that table; the DNA served to infer D and trimming. In all, the sample holds roughly 340,000 clones, and roughly 86% of those were seen once. The biggest ten clones account for 6% to 8.5% of the sample.

In Seattle, one collaborating source enrolled patients while the infection was active and tracked those patients longitudinally over the course of disease. The collaborating institutions used their own protocols to collect whole blood in K2EDTA tubes. For TCRbeta analysis, collaborator samples were shipped as frozen whole blood, as isolated PBMCs, or as DNA extracted from either sample type. As for this clone: Which antigen it targets is not known. There are no base qualities to consult, and no much larger clone falls within one base.

Trimming at the junction amounts to 0 bases on V and 0 bases on J, and the germline ends lie 9 bases apart. From a lookup of the germline V gene (reference sequence), CDR1 and CDR2 are LNHNV and YYDKDF. The CDR3 runs 17 residues from the cysteine to the phenylalanine. Here the CDR3 DNA is all that survives: 51 bases in frame from base 1. The chain is encoded by TRBV15 joined to TRBJ1-6, with no D gene named confidently. Material for sequencing was peripheral blood. The sequence was collected from a woman in her 70s with COVID-19, enrolled during active disease. The bases read TGTGCCACCAGCAGAGAACCGACAAGCTCCTATAATTCACCCCTCCACTTT. It translates to CATSREPTSSYNSPLHF.